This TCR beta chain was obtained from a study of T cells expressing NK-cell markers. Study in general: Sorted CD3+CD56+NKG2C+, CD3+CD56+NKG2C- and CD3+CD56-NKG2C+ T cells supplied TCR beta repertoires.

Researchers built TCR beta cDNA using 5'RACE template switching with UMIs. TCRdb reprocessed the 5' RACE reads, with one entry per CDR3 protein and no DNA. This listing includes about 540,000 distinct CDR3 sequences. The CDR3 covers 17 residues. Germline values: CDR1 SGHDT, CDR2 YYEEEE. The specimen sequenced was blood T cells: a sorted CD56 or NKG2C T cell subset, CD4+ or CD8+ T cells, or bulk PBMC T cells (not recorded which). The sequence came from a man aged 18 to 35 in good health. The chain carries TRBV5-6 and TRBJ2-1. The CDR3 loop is CASSLAVRSSSYNEQFF.